This is a list of T cell receptor beta chains from one sample in a study of CD8 T cells in ankylosing spondylitis. TCRdb reanalysed the 5' RACE reads using MiXCR and keeps one entry per CDR3 protein. The sample carries roughly 370,000 distinct CDR3 sequences, 20% to 25% recorded once. The sample was blood, either unsorted or a sorted T cell fraction (not recorded which). The receptor set was obtained from a male donor with ankylosing spondylitis. CDR3s include the opening cysteine and the closing phenylalanine or tryptophan. D genes are given only for firm matches. The size field is filled for only some rows; it gives once, few, many or a size class.

V gene	J gene	D gene	clone size	CDR3 DNA	CDR3 protein
TRBV6-1	TRBJ2-7	-	few	TGTGCCAGCCGCCGGGCGTGGAAGAGCCTATACGAGCAGTACTTC	CASRRAWKSLYEQYF
TRBV7-7	TRBJ2-5	-	-	TGTGCCAGCAGCTTCGGTTTCCAAGAGACCCAGTACTTC	CASSFGFQETQYF
TRBV10-3	TRBJ2-7	TRBD1	-	TGTGCCACGGGGACAGGGAATCTCCACGAGCAGTACTTC	CATGTGNLHEQYF
TRBV7-2	TRBJ2-1	TRBD2	few	TGTGCCAGCAGCAAAATAGCGGGAGGGCCAAATGAGCAGTTCTTC	CASSKIAGGPNEQFF
TRBV5-5	TRBJ2-7	-	-	TGTGCCAGCAGCTCATCCCCCTTCGGGGGCTATAACGAGCAGTACTTC	CASSSSPFGGYNEQYF
TRBV5-1	TRBJ1-3	-	-	TGCGCCAGCAGCTGGGGACCCGGAGGAGGAAACACCATATATTTT	CASSWGPGGGNTIYF
TRBV6-1	TRBJ2-7	-	few	TGTGCCAGCGCCAGGCGTCCGTATACTAGAGCCTACGAGCAGTACTTC	CASARRPYTRAYEQYF
TRBV7-3	TRBJ2-1	-	-	TGTGCCAGCAGCGCCTACGGGACGGACCTCTTCTTC	CASSAYGTDLFF
TRBV5-1	TRBJ1-1	-	-	TGCGCCAGCAGCCCGCGGGTTTCGAACACTGAAGCTTTCTTT	CASSPRVSNTEAFF
TRBV7-3	TRBJ2-3	TRBD2	-	TGTGCCAGCAGCTTAGGGGCGGGAGGGCCGGATACGCAGTATTTT	CASSLGAGGPDTQYF
TRBV20-1	TRBJ2-5	TRBD2	few	TGCAGTGCTGATACCGGGACTAGCGGGAGGTACCAAGAGACCCAGTACTTC	CSADTGTSGRYQETQYF
TRBV3-1	TRBJ2-7	-	-	TGTGCCAGCAGCCAAGATAACCGGGGCAGCGAGCAGTACTTC	CASSQDNRGSEQYF
TRBV5-1	TRBJ1-1	-	few	TGCGCCAGCAGCCCATCGGGACAAATGAACACTGAAGCTTTCTTT	CASSPSGQMNTEAFF
TRBV20-1	TRBJ2-1	-	-	TGCAGTGTCAGCGATGCCCTCTACAATGAGCAGTTCTTC	CSVSDALYNEQFF
TRBV13	TRBJ2-5	-	-	TGTGCCAGCAGCCTCAATCCGGGACGGGGGTGGGAGACCCAGTACTTC	CASSLNPGRGWETQYF
TRBV9	TRBJ1-2	-	few	TGTGCCAGCAGCCCAGGACAGAGCGACTATGGCTACACCTTC	CASSPGQSDYGYTF
TRBV29-1	TRBJ1-4	-	-	TGCAGCGTTGGAAATGTGGGGGAAAAACTGTTTTTT	CSVGNVGEKLFF
TRBV7-2	TRBJ2-3	-	few	TGTGCCAGCGGAGGGCCTTTCTCAGATACGCAGTATTTT	CASGGPFSDTQYF
TRBV20-1	TRBJ2-3	TRBD1	-	TGCAGTGCTAACAGGGGCCCGAACACAGATACGCAGTATTTT	CSANRGPNTDTQYF
TRBV12-3/TRBV12-4	TRBJ2-7	-	many	TGTGCCAGCAGACTCAACAGAAACGAGCAGTACTTC	CASRLNRNEQYF
TRBV11-3	TRBJ2-5	-	few	TGTGCCAGCAGCTCCCGGACTATTCAAGAGACCCAGTACTTC	CASSSRTIQETQYF
TRBV7-9	TRBJ2-1	-	-	TGTGCCAGCAGCTTTAATCCGGGCCGGGTACTGGTCCAGTTCTTC	CASSFNPGRVLVQFF
TRBV4-1	TRBJ1-3	-	few	TGCGCCAGCAGCCAATCAGGGATCGTGGCTGGAAACACCATATATTTT	CASSQSGIVAGNTIYF
TRBV20-1	TRBJ2-1	-	few	TGTCGGGCTGGATCCCTCTACAATGAGCAGTTCTTC	CRAGSLYNEQFF
TRBV7-2	TRBJ2-7	-	few	TGTGCCAGCAGTACGGACTGGGATTTGCAGTACTTC	CASSTDWDLQYF
TRBV11-2	TRBJ2-7	TRBD2	-	TGTGCCAGCAGCTTAGATCAAGGTAGCGGGATGTACTTCTACGAGCAGTACTTC	CASSLDQGSGMYFYEQYF
TRBV2	TRBJ1-2	TRBD1	-	TGTGCCAGCTTAACTCAGGGGGAAGGAAGTGGCTACACCTTC	CASLTQGEGSGYTF
TRBV7-2	TRBJ2-5	-	few	TGTGCCAGCAGCTTAGCTTTCAAGGGCCAAGAGACCCAGTACTTC	CASSLAFKGQETQYF
TRBV20-1	TRBJ2-1	TRBD1	few	TGCAGTGCCGACCAGGACAGGGGGAGCTCCTACAATGAGCAGTTCTTC	CSADQDRGSSYNEQFF
TRBV12-3/TRBV12-4	TRBJ2-7	-	few	TGTGCCAGCAGTTCGGGACCCTCTAAGTACTTC	CASSSGPSKYF
TRBV20-1	TRBJ2-1	TRBD2	-	TGCAGTGCACCTACTCCTAGCGGAGGTACCTACAATGAGCAGTTCTTC	CSAPTPSGGTYNEQFF
TRBV5-8	TRBJ2-3	-	few	TGTGCCAGCAGCCCTCGGGGAAATACGCAGTATTTT	CASSPRGNTQYF
TRBV6-1	TRBJ1-6	-	-	TGTGCCAGCAGTGAAGCTAGGGTACCACCCCTCCACTTT	CASSEARVPPLHF
TRBV24-1	TRBJ2-2	TRBD1	-	TGTGCCTCCCGGGACAGGGATCCCGGGGAGCTGTTTTTT	CASRDRDPGELFF
TRBV12-3/TRBV12-4	TRBJ1-4	-	-	TGTGCCAGCACCGCGATCCCTTACGGGAGCCACTCTAATGAAAAACTGTTTTTT	CASTAIPYGSHSNEKLFF
TRBV20-1	TRBJ2-3	TRBD2	few	TGCAGTGCTATGGTACTAGCGGGGGTAACAGATACGCAGTATTTT	CSAMVLAGVTDTQYF
TRBV28	TRBJ2-1	-	-	TGTGCCACCTACACAATGGGCGTGGGCTCCTACAATGAGCAGTTCTTC	CATYTMGVGSYNEQFF
TRBV20-1	TRBJ2-7	TRBD1	-	TGCAGTGCTAGAGATCCCCGGGACAGCTACGAGCAGTACTTC	CSARDPRDSYEQYF
TRBV7-3	TRBJ2-7	-	many	TGTGCCAGCAGTCTCGGACCTACCTCCTACGAGCAGTACTTC	CASSLGPTSYEQYF
TRBV7-7	TRBJ2-7	-	-	TGTGCTAGCAGCTTAGATAGGGACCGCGAGCAGTACTTC	CASSLDRDREQYF
TRBV7-2	TRBJ2-5	-	-	TGTGCCAGCAGATTACGGCGGGAAGAGACCCAGTACTTC	CASRLRREETQYF
TRBV29-1	TRBJ2-3	-	few	TGCAGCGTTGTTGGCAGTCGTATGCTTCAGGATACGCAGTATTTT	CSVVGSRMLQDTQYF
TRBV18	TRBJ2-7	-	-	TGTGCCAGCTCACAGCGGGCCAAATTCTACGAGCAGTACTTC	CASSQRAKFYEQYF
TRBV20-1	TRBJ1-5	TRBD1	-	TGCAGTGCTCCCGGGTCGGGGACAGGGTCCCTAGCCCAGCATTTT	CSAPGSGTGSLAQHF
TRBV12-3/TRBV12-4	TRBJ1-5	-	many	TGTGCCAGCAGCCGAGGTGGACGCAATCAGCCCCAGCATTTT	CASSRGGRNQPQHF
TRBV11-2	TRBJ1-2	-	-	TGTGCCAGCAGCTTAGATCGGCGATACGGCTACACCTTC	CASSLDRRYGYTF
TRBV20-1	TRBJ2-5	-	few	TGCAGTGCTAGTATGGCCAGGAGTGGGCAAGAGACCCAGTACTTC	CSASMARSGQETQYF
TRBV5-1	TRBJ2-5	-	-	TGCGCCAGCAGCTTGGGACAGACGAAAGAGACCCAGTACTTC	CASSLGQTKETQYF